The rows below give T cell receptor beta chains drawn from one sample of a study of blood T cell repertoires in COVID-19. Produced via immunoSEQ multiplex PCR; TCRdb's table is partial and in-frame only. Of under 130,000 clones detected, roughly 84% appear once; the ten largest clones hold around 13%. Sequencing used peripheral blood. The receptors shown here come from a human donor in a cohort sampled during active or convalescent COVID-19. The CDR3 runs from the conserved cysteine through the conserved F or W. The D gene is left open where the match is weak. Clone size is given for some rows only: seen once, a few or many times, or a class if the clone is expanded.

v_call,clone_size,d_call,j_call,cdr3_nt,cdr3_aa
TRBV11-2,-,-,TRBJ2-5,TGTGCCAGCAGCTTAAGTTCTCAGGGGCAAGAGACCCAGTACTTC,CASSLSSQGQETQYF
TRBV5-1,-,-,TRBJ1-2,TGCGCCAGCAGCTTGAGGGTCAGGGGAGTTGACGGCTACACCTTC,CASSLRVRGVDGYTF
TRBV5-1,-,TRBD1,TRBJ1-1,TGCGCCAGCAGCTTGGGTGTGGGACAGGGAAGCACTGAAGCTTTCTTT,CASSLGVGQGSTEAFF
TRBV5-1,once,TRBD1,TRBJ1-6,TGCGCCAGCAGCCGGGACAGAAATAATTCACCCCTCCACTTT,CASSRDRNNSPLHF
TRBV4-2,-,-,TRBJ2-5,TGTGCCAGCAGCCATACCGCTAGCGTGGAGACCCAGTACTTC,CASSHTASVETQYF
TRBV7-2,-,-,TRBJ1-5,TGTGCCAGCAGCTCGGGGGGGGGCAGGGCTCAGCCCCAGCATTTT,CASSSGGGRAQPQHF
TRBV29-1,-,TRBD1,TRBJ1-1,TGCAGCGTTACTACAGGGGGCGCGGGGACTGAAGCTTTCTTT,CSVTTGGAGTEAFF
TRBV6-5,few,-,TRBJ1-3,TGTGCCAGCACCCCCGGGGGGGCTGGAAACACCATATATTTT,CASTPGGAGNTIYF
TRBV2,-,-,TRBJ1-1,TGTGCCAGCAGGAAGGGGCCGGAGGGTAGGGGAAACACTGAAGCTTTCTTT,CASRKGPEGRGNTEAFF
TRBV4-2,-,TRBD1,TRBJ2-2,TGTGCCAGCAGCCTGGGACAGGGTAGCACCGGGGAGCTGTTTTTT,CASSLGQGSTGELFF
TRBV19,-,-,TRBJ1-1,TGTGCCAGTAGTATTAGGGGTCGTTCGGCTTTCTTT,CASSIRGRSAFF
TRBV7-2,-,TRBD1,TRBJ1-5,TGTGCCAGCAGCCCAGGGGGCCTACGAAATCAGCCCCAGCATTTT,CASSPGGLRNQPQHF
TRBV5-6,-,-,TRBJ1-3,TGTGCCAGCAGTTACTCTGGAAACACCATATATTTT,CASSYSGNTIYF
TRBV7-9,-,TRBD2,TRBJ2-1,TGTGCCAGCAGCCGGACGGGCGGGGGAAGAAGCAATGAGCAGTTCTTC,CASSRTGGGRSNEQFF
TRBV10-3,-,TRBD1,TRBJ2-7,TGTGCCATCAGTGAGATACAGGGGTACGAGCAGTACTTC,CAISEIQGYEQYF
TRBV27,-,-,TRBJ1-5,TGTGCCAGCAGGCCCCGAGCCTCCAATCAGCCCCAGCATTTT,CASRPRASNQPQHF
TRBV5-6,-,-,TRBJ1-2,TGTGCCAGCAGCCGCCGGGACAAAAGTTATGGCTACACCTTC,CASSRRDKSYGYTF
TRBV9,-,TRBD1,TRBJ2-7,TGTGCCAGCAGCCGGGGCCGGGACAGGGGTTACGAGCAGTACTTC,CASSRGRDRGYEQYF
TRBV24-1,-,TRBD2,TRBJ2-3,TGTGCCACCAGTGATTTGGGGACTAGCGGGACAGATACGCAGTATTTT,CATSDLGTSGTDTQYF
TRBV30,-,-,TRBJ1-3,TGTGCCTGGATGACAGACTCTGGAAACACCATATATTTT,CAWMTDSGNTIYF
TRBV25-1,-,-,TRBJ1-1,TGTGCCAGCAGTGACCCGGCGGCGGAAACTGAAGCTTTCTTT,CASSDPAAETEAFF
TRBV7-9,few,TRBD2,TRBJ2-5,TGTGCCAGCAGCCTCCGGGGGGATCAAGAGACCCAGTACTTC,CASSLRGDQETQYF
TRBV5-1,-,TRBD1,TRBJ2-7,TGCGCCAGCAGCTGGGACAGGAATTACGAGCAGTACTTC,CASSWDRNYEQYF
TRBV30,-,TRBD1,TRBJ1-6,TGTGCCTGGAGTTTGACAGGGGGAGGTTCACCCCTCCACTTT,CAWSLTGGGSPLHF
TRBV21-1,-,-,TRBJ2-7,TGTGCCAGCAGGGTACAACGTGGCTACGAGCAGTACTTC,CASRVQRGYEQYF
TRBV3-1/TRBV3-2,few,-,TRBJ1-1,TGTGCCAGCAGCCAAGATCAGGGGAACACTGAAGCTTTCTTT,CASSQDQGNTEAFF
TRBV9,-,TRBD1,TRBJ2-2,TGTGCCAGCAGCTCGAGGGACAGGTTATTCACCGGGGAGCTGTTTTTT,CASSSRDRLFTGELFF
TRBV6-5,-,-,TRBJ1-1,TGTGCCAGCAGTCCCGGTGGGAAGGGGGTCGTGGAAGCTTTCTTT,CASSPGGKGVVEAFF
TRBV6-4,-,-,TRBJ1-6,TGTGCCAGCAGTGACTCGTGGCATTCACCCCTCCACTTT,CASSDSWHSPLHF
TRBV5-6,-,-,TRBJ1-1,TGTGCCAGCAGCAGTGGTAGTGCTGAAGCTTTCTTT,CASSSGSAEAFF
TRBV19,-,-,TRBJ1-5,TGTGCCAGTAGTATAGGACAGGGCAATCAGCCCCAGCATTTT,CASSIGQGNQPQHF
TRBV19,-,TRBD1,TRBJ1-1,TGTGCCAGTAGTACACAAGGGGGCGCCCGGGGAACTGAAGCTTTCTTT,CASSTQGGARGTEAFF
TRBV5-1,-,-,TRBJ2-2,TGCGCCAGCAGCGCCCCCAGGGAAACCGGGGAGCTGTTTTTT,CASSAPRETGELFF
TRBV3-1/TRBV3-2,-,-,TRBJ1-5,TGTGCCAGCAGCCAAGATAGCGGGAGTCATCAGCCCCAGCATTTT,CASSQDSGSHQPQHF
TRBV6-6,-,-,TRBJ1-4,TGTGCCAGCAGTTCGGACGTCGAAGGGGTAAAACTGTTTTTT,CASSSDVEGVKLFF
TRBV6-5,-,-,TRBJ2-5,TGTGCCAGCTCATCAGGGGAAGAGACCCAGTACTTC,CASSSGEETQYF
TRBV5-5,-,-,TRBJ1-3,TGTGCCAGCAGCCATGACTCTCCCGTGACCATATATTTT,CASSHDSPVTIYF
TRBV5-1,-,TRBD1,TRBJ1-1,TGCGCCAGCAGCTTAAATTCAGGGGGCGGTGGGTACACTGAAGCTTTCTTT,CASSLNSGGGGYTEAFF
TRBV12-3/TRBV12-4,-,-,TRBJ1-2,TGTGCCAGCAGTTTGCAGGGCCGAGGAGGCTACACCTTC,CASSLQGRGGYTF
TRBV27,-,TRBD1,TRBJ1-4,TGTGCCAGCAGGGAGACAGGGACGTCTAATGAAAAACTGTTTTTT,CASRETGTSNEKLFF
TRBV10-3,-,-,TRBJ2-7,TGTGCCATCAGCCAGGTCTCCTACGAGCAGTACTTC,CAISQVSYEQYF
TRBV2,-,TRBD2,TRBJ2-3,TGTGCCAGCAGTGATCAGCGGGGGGGCCTGGGTACGCAGTATTTT,CASSDQRGGLGTQYF
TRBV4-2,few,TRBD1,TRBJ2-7,TGTGCCAGCAGCCTAGGACAGGGCGGCCACGAGCAGTACTTC,CASSLGQGGHEQYF
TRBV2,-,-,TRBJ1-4,TGTGCCAGCAGTGAACAGGCTCTGGGAAAACTGTTTTTT,CASSEQALGKLFF
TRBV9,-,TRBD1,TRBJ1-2,TGTGCCAGCAGCGCAACAGGACAGGGGTATGGCTACACCTTC,CASSATGQGYGYTF
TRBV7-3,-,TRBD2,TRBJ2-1,TGTGCCAGCAGCCCCTCGCCGGGACTAGACCCCCTCTTC,CASSPSPGLDPLF
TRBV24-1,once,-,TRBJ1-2,TGTGCCACCAGTAACGGCGGACAAATCGGGGGGAAACCGGGCACACGATTTGGCTACACCTTC,CATSNGGQIGGKPGTRFGYTF
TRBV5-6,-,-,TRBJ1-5,TGTGCCAGCAGCGGCCAGGGGTTTGGCAATCAGCCCCAGCATTTT,CASSGQGFGNQPQHF
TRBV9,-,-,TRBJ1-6,TGTGCCAGCAGCACCCGATGGGAGGGTTCCCCCCTCCACTTT,CASSTRWEGSPLHF
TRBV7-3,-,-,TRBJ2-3,TGTGCCAGCAGAGCCTCAGGGGTTAGCACAGATACGCAGTATTTT,CASRASGVSTDTQYF
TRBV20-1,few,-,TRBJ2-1,TGCAGTGCTAGTGTGACTAAGTACAATGAGCAGTTCTTC,CSASVTKYNEQFF
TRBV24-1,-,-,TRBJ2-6,TGTGCCACCAGTGGGCCCAGCTCTGGGGCCAACGTCCTGACTTTC,CATSGPSSGANVLTF
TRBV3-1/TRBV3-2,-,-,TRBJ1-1,TGTGCCAGCAGCCAAGTTAGCGCGAACACTGAAGCTTTCTTT,CASSQVSANTEAFF
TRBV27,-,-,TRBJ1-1,TGTGCCAGCAGTTTCGCTCCAGGGAGGCGGACGGACACTGAAGCTTTCTTT,CASSFAPGRRTDTEAFF
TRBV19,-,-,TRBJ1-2,TGTGCCAGTAGTAACCAGGGGTTCGGTGGCTACACCTTC,CASSNQGFGGYTF
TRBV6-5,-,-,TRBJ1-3,TGTGCCAGCAGAGATCCAAGGGGGGGAAACACCATATATTTT,CASRDPRGGNTIYF
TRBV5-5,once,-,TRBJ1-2,TGTGCCAGCAGCTTGGACGGGGAAGGGCCTCTGGTAGGCTACACCTTC,CASSLDGEGPLVGYTF
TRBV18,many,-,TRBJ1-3,TGTGCCAGCTCACCCCGCTCTGGAAACACCATATATTTT,CASSPRSGNTIYF
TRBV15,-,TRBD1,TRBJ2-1,TGTGCCACCAGCAGAGATCGGGCCAGGGGGAATGAGCAGTTCTTC,CATSRDRARGNEQFF